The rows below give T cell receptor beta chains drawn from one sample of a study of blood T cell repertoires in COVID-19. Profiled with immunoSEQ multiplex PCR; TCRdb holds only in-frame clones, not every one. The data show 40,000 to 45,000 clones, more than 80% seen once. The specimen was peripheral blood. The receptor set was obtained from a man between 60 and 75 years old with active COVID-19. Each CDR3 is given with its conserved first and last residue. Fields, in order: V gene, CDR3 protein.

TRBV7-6 CASSLGTGMSEAFF
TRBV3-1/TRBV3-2 CASSQDLAASSYEQYF
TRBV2 CASSPLAGGGYEQYF
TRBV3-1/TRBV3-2 CASSPFAGGYYNEQFF
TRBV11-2 CASSLLAENEQFF
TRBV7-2 CASSTRTGGGYTF
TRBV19 CASSIEIVAATNEKLFF
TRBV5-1 CASSLVARGNTGELFF
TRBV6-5 CASSPASVAISEQFF
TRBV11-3 CASSLSSADTQYF
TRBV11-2 CASSPPLGAQNEKLFF
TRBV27 CASSSGAGVLDEQYF
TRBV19 CASSTGTGLSGNTIYF
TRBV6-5 CASMGQVYNYGYTF
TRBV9 CASSVWPTTDTQYF
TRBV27 CASSLQQGLNSPLHF
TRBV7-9 CASSLGGGASNEKLFF
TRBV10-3 CAISDRPEAPQYF
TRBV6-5 CASSSQGAPPYGYTF
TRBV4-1 CASSLDGGPPYEQYF